There are many counts of the clone carrying this T cell receptor (beta chain). The antigen is not known. This entry is derived from a study of T-cell reconstitution after alpha-beta-depleted transplantation in children. Whole-study findings and limits: When one year had passed after transplant, most T-cell counts and diversity came from newly produced T cells. In some patients, recipient T cells and intrathymic progenitors surviving conditioning explained high day-60 diversity. Reports say that about two months after transplant, the alpha-beta T cells came out of several hundred graft clones that had expanded.

Unique molecular identifiers tagged the TCRbeta library. TCRdb ran MiXCR on the PCR reads and lists one entry per CDR3 protein. The sample contains around 600,000 distinct CDR3 sequences, 20% to 25% of which appear only once. V trimming: 5 bases; J trimming: 0 bases; junction bases outside the gene matches: 9. CDR3 length equals 18 residues. Germline V CDR1 and CDR2: SGHAT, FQNNGV. Material: PBMCs, mostly from graft donor cells, obtained 360 days after TCRalphabeta/CD19-depleted stem cell transplant. J is TRBJ2-5 and V is TRBV11-2; TRBD2 matches at 13 bases. This receptor was identified in a boy younger than two who had a stem cell transplant for acute myeloid leukemia, so the T cells may come from the graft donor. CDR3 nucleotide sequence: TGTGCCAGCAGCCAGGGACTAGCGGGGATAATGTACCAAGAGACCCAGTACTTC. Amino acid sequence: CASSQGLAGIMYQETQYF.